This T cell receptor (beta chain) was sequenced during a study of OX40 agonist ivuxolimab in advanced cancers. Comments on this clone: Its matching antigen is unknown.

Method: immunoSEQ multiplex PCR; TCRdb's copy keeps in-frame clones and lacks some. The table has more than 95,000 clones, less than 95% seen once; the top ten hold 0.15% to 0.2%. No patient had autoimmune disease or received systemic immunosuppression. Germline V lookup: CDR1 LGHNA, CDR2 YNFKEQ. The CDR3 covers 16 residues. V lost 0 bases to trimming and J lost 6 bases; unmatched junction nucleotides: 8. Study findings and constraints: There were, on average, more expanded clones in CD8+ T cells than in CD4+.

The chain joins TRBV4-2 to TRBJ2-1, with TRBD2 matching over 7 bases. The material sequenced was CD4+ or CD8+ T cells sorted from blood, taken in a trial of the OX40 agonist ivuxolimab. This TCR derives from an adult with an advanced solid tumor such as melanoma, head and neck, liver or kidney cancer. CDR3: CASSQDFIGRLNEQFF. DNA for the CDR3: TGTGCCAGCAGCCAAGATTTTATCGGGAGGCTCAATGAGCAGTTCTTC.